This T cell receptor (beta chain) was obtained from a study of blood T cell repertoires in COVID-19. The overall study: The United States, Italy and Spain provided the acute and convalescent COVID-19 samples.

Under the authors' procedure: Researchers report that nucleated cell counts were estimated from reference gene primer amplification. Produced via immunoSEQ multiplex PCR; TCRdb's table is partial and in-frame only. The V and J calls and clone size were taken over from that table, and D and trimming were inferred from the DNA. The repertoire has almost 250,000 clones, 86% of them found once; the top ten carry approximately 6%. The V end was cut by 2 bases, the J end by 0 bases, with 8 bases between. CDR1 and CDR2 (germline): SGHTA, FQGNSA. The CDR3 loop spans 15 amino acids. Enrolment of Seattle patients took place during active infection, and they were followed longitudinally.

The chain recombines TRBV7-2 with TRBJ1-5; D unclear. This TCR derives from a woman older than 75 with COVID-19, enrolled during active disease. Sequenced sample: peripheral blood. CDR3 nucleotides: TGTGCCAGCAGCTTAAGCGGGCTTAGCAATCAGCCCCAGCATTTT. Translated: CASSLSGLSNQPQHF.